Shown below are 8 T cell receptor beta chains from a single sample sequenced in a study of T cell changes during pregnancy in multiple sclerosis. Method: immunoSEQ multiplex PCR; TCRdb's copy keeps in-frame clones and lacks some. The sample lists tens of thousands of clones, 92% occurring once. Sequenced here: CD8+ T cells from peripheral blood mononuclear cells, sampled in the third trimester of pregnancy. These TCRs come from a female donor in good health, enrolled as a control in a pregnancy study.

This clone has ten or more counts. This chain links TRBV9 with TRBJ2-2; no clear D gene. The germline gives CDR1 SGDLS, CDR2 YYNGEE. V gave up 4 bases and J gave up 0 bases, with 10 bases separating them. This CDR3 has 15 amino acids. The CDR3 nucleotides are TGTGCCAGCAGCCTCTCGAACTCGAACACCGGGGAGCTGTTTTTT. Translating gives CASSLSNSNTGELFF.

The V and J genes are TRBV9 and TRBJ2-2; maybe TRBD1 (6 bases). This CDR3 region has 17 residues. Trimming pared 0 bases from V and 4 bases from J, leaving 16 bases between. Germline lookup yields CDR1 SGDLS and CDR2 YYNGEE. CDR3 nucleotides: TGTGCCAGCAGCGTAGAGGGTGACTTGGGGGCCACCGGGGAGCTGTTTTTT. Its protein product is CASSVEGDLGATGELFF.

The chain combines TRBV6-5 with TRBJ2-1; TRBD2 matches 8 bases. This CDR3 has 15 residues. Germline V gives CDR1 MNHEY, CDR2 SVGAGI. J lost 6 bases, V lost 0 bases, and 4 bases had no gene match. The CDR3 DNA reads as TGTGCCAGCAGTTACTCCAAACGGGGGGGCAATGAGCAGTTCTTC. Amino acids: CASSYSKRGGNEQFF.

The chain has TRBV7-9 and TRBJ2-5; TRBD1 is a possible D gene (6 bases). The CDR3 length is 14 residues. The germline CDR1 and CDR2 sequences are SEHNR and FQNEAQ (reference sequence). Trimming took off 3 bases at V and 2 bases at J, with 10 bases between the two ends. In DNA, the CDR3 is TGTGCCAGCAGCTTTTCTACAGGGCAAGAGACCCAGTACTTC. It specifies CASSFSTGQETQYF.

The rearrangement links TRBV13 to TRBJ1-1, with D hard to call. The CDR3 contains 14 residues. Trimming shortened V by 5 bases and J by 5 bases, and 15 bases separated the two germline ends. CDR1 is PRHDT, CDR2 FYEKMQ, per germline (reference sequence). The CDR3 protein is CASSLISPLTEAFF. The CDR3 nucleotides read TGTGCCAGCAGCCTAATTTCACCCCTGACTGAAGCTTTCTTT.

This sequence joins TRBV7-9 and TRBJ1-1; a possible D gene is TRBD1 (6 bases). This CDR3 is built from 14 residues. V shed 8 bases and J shed 1 base, with 14 bases lying between them. Germline-derived CDR1 and CDR2 are SEHNR and FQNEAQ (reference sequence). CDR3 in amino acids: CASRPGHGNTEAFF. In DNA, the CDR3 is TGTGCCAGCCGCCCGGGACACGGGAACACTGAAGCTTTCTTT.

The chain is built from TRBV7-9 and TRBJ1-1; D not resolved. V lost 4 bases to trimming and J lost 3 bases, with 12 bases between them. CDR1 and CDR2 (germline): SEHNR, FQNEAQ (reference sequence). The CDR3 totals 14 residues. The CDR3 is CASSSRGWDTEAFF. The CDR3 DNA reads as TGTGCCAGCAGCTCGAGAGGGTGGGACACTGAAGCTTTCTTT.

The J gene is TRBJ1-1, the V gene TRBV27, with 7 bases that match TRBD1. This CDR3 spans 13 amino acids. J gave up 4 bases and V 6 bases, and 5 bases lay outside the gene matches. CDR1 MNHEY and CDR2 SMNVEV come from the germline V gene (reference sequence). CDR3 sequence reads: CASSPRGVTEAFF. The CDR3 nucleotides are TGTGCCAGCAGCCCCAGGGGGGTCACTGAAGCTTTCTTT.